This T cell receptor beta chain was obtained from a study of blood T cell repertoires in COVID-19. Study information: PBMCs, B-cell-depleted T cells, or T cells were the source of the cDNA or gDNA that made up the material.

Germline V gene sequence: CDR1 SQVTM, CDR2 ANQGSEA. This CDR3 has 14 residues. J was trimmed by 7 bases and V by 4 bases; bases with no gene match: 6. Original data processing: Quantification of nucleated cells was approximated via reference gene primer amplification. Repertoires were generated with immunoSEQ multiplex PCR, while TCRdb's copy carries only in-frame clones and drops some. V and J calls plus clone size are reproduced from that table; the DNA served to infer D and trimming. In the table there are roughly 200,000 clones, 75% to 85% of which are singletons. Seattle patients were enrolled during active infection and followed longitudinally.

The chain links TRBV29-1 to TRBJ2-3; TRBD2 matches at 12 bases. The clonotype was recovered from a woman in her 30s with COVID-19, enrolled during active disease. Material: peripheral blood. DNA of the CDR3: TGCAGCGTTGCCCTAGCGGGAGGGAAAAATACGCAGTATTTT. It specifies CSVALAGGKNTQYF.